This TCR beta chain was captured in a study of blood T cell repertoires in COVID-19. Study context: The samples span acute and convalescent COVID-19 from the United States, Italy and Spain. The cDNA or gDNA used as material had been derived from T cells, B-cell-depleted T cells, or PBMCs.

The table lists this clone with a few counts. CDR3 size: 15 residues. V gave up 5 bases and J gave up 4 bases; unmatched junction bases: 7. Germline CDR1 reads SGHAT; CDR2 reads FQNNGV. As handled by the study authors: Amplification of reference gene primers was used by the study to estimate nucleated cell counts. The method was immunoSEQ multiplex PCR; TCRdb's version includes in-frame clones alone and lacks a portion of them. Clone size and V and J calls were adopted from that table, with D and trimming inferred from the DNA. The sample has about 40,000 clones, more than 70% seen once. This receptor was taken from a human donor in a cohort sampled during active COVID-19. The chain has TRBV11-2 and TRBJ2-1; TRBD1 matches 8 bases. The sample consisted of peripheral blood. This CDR3 reads CASSPGDRQYNEQFF. In nucleotides, the CDR3 is TGTGCCAGCAGCCCGGGGGACAGGCAATACAATGAGCAGTTCTTC. Full variable domain (remainder filled in from reference TRBV11-2 and TRBJ2-1): EAGVAQSPRYKIIEKRQSVAFWCNPISGHATLYWYQQILGQGPKLLIQFQNNGVVDDSQLPKDRFSAERLKGVDSTLKIQPAKLEDSAVYLCASSPGDRQYNEQFFGPGTRLTVL.